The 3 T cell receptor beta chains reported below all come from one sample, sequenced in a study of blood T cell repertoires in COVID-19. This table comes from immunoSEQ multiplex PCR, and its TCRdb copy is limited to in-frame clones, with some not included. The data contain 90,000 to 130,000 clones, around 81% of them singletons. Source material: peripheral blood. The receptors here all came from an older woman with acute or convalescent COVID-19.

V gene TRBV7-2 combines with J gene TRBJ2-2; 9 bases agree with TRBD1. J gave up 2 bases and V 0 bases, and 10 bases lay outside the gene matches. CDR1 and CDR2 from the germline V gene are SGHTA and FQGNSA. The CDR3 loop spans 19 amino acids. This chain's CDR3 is CASSLAWGQGVINTGELFF. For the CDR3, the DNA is TGTGCCAGCAGCTTAGCGTGGGGACAGGGTGTTATAAACACCGGGGAGCTGTTTTTT.

In nucleotides, the CDR3 is TGTGCCAGCAGCGTAACAGGGGCAGCGAGCGACTACACCTTC. Its translation is CASSVTGAASDYTF. The V gene is TRBV9, the J gene TRBJ1-2; 7 bases map to TRBD1. The CDR3 runs to 14 residues. The germline CDR1 and CDR2 sequences are SGDLS and YYNGEE. The trim removed 1 base at V and 10 bases at J, leaving 10 bases unmatched.

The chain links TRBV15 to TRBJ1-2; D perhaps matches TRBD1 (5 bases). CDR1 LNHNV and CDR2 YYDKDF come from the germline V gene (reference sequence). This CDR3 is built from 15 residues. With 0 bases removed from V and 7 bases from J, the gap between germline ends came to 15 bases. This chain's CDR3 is CATSRDNLEGRGYTF. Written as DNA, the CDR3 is TGTGCCACCAGCAGAGATAATCTGGAGGGACGTGGCTACACCTTC.